This is a list of T cell receptor beta chains from one sample in a study of blood T cell repertoires in COVID-19. Only in-frame clones appear in the TCRdb table, and some are missing; sequencing was by immunoSEQ multiplex PCR. The sample records some 220,000 clones, 84% being singletons. The specimen sequenced was peripheral blood. Receptors were obtained from a man aged 50 to 60 with active or convalescent COVID-19. CDR3s include the opening cysteine and the closing phenylalanine or tryptophan. The order of the fields is clone size, V gene, J gene, CDR3 protein. Some rows mark clone size as missing; the rest say once, few, many or name a class of expanded clone.

NA	TRBV10-3	TRBJ1-1	CAISEGTGPLEAFF
once	TRBV7-2	TRBJ1-4	CASSLSPATNEKLFF
NA	TRBV14	TRBJ1-1	CASSQRRTGVMNTEAFF
NA	TRBV20-1	TRBJ2-3	CSASSGGDTDTQYF
NA	TRBV29-1	TRBJ2-7	CSALSGTGLTPGYEQYF
NA	TRBV3-1/TRBV3-2	TRBJ2-2	CASSQVAGRGGELFF
NA	TRBV10-2	TRBJ1-2	CASSESWQGGGYTF
once	TRBV5-1	TRBJ1-6	CASSLGSIQGSNSPLHF
NA	TRBV12-3/TRBV12-4	TRBJ1-1	CASSLTRGAVAFF
NA	TRBV4-1	TRBJ2-1	CASSQDQRGFPYNEQFF
NA	TRBV29-1	TRBJ2-5	CSSVASGRETQYF
NA	TRBV3-1/TRBV3-2	TRBJ2-1	CASSQGGGGEQFF
NA	TRBV6-4	TRBJ2-3	CASSDASGGTDTQYF
few	TRBV2	TRBJ2-1	CAIQTGTYNEQFF
NA	TRBV6-6	TRBJ1-3	CASRQGASGNTIYF
NA	TRBV2	TRBJ2-2	CASSEMMLAGIFSTGELFF
NA	TRBV27	TRBJ2-3	CASSLVRGTDTQYF
once	TRBV2	TRBJ2-3	CASSFSGGAQNTQYF
NA	TRBV27	TRBJ2-5	CASSHRGRTQYF
NA	TRBV28	TRBJ2-2	CASTGRDSGAGELFF
NA	TRBV5-4	TRBJ2-3	CASSLFGTDTQYF
few	TRBV7-2	TRBJ1-5	CASSLGQGADGSNQPQHF
NA	TRBV10-2	TRBJ1-2	CASSGGTGPGYTF